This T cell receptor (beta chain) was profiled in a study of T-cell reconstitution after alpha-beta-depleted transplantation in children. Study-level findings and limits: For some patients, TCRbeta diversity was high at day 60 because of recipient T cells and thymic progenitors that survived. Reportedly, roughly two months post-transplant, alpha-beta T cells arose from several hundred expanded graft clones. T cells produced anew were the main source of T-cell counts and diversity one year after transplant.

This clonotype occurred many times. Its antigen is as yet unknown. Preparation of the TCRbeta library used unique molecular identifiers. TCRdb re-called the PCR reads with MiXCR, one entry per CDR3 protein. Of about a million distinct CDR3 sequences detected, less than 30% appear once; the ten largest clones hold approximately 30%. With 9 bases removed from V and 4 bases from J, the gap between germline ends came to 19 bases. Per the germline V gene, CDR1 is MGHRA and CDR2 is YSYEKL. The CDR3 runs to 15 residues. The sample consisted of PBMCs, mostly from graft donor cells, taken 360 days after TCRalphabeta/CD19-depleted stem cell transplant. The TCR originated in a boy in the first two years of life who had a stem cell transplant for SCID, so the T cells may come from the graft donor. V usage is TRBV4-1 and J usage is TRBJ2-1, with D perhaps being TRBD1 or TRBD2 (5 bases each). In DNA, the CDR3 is TGCGCCAGTACATGGTCCGGGGCTGCTTACAATGAGCAGTTCTTC. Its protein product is CASTWSGAAYNEQFF.